This entry is about one TCR beta chain. What it binds is unknown. With 2 bases removed from V and 1 base from J, the gap between germline ends came to 15 bases. Germline-derived CDR1 and CDR2 are GTSNPN and SVGIG (reference sequence). The CDR3 has 15 amino acids. These data come from a study of cytomegalovirus exposure and HLA in healthy donors. Study results and caveats: Presence/absence results assume similar sequencing depth per donor, which may not hold. As was reported, the HLA-A and HLA-B alleles of most subjects were accurately predicted from TCR beta sequences. Among TCR sequences, most were rare, though some public TCRs appeared in many donors.

The PCR had 60 Vbeta and 13 Jbeta primers. Only in-frame clones appear in the TCRdb table, and some are missing; sequencing was by immunoSEQ multiplex PCR. Here the sample spans around 130,000 clones, 70% to 85% being singletons. At collection, donors were nominally healthy, but unrecorded immune exposures were probable. The gene calls are TRBV30 and TRBJ2-7; TRBD1 is a possible D gene (5 bases). The clonotype was recovered from a boy aged 2 to 9 in good health and CMV-seronegative. The sample was PBMCs. Here the CDR3 DNA reads TGTGCCTGGAGTCCCCCTGCCCCAGGGTCCTACGAGCAGTACTTC. It codes for CAWSPPAPGSYEQYF. Based on the CDR3 plus reference TRBV30 and TRBJ2-7, the full variable domain is SQTIHQWPATLVQPVGSPLSLECTVEGTSNPNLYWYRQAAGRGLQLLFYSVGIGQISSEVPQNLSASRPQDRQFILSSKKLLLSDSGFYLCAWSPPAPGSYEQYFGPGTRLTVT.